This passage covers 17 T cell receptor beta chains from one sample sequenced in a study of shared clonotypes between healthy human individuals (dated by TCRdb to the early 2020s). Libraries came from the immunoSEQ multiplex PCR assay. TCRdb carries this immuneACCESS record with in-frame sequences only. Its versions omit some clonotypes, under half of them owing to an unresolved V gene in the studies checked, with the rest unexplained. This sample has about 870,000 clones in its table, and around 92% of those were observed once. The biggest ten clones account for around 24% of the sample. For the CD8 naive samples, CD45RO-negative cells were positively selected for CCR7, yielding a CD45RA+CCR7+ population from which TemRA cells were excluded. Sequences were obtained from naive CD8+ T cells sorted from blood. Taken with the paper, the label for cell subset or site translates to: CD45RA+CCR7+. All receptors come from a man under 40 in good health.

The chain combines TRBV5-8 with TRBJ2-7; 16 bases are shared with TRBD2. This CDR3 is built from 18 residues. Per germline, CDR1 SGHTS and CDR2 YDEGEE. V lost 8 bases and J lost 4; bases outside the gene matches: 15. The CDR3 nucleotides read TGTGCCAGTCCCATCCGGGGACTAGCGGGAGGGCCTACATACGAGCAGTACTTC. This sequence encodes CASPIRGLAGGPTYEQYF.

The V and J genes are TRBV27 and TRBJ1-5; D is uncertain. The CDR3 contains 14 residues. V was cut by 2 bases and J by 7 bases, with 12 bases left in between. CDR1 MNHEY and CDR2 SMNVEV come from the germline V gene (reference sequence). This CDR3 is CASSLVKGGQPQHF. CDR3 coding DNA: TGTGCCAGCAGTTTAGTAAAAGGAGGACAGCCCCAGCATTTT.

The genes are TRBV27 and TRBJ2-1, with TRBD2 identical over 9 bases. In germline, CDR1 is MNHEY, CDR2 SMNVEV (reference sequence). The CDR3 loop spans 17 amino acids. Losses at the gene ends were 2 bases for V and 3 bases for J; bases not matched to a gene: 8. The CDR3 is CASSLEASGTHYNEQFF. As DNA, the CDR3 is TGTGCCAGCAGTTTAGAGGCTAGCGGGACCCACTACAATGAGCAGTTCTTC.

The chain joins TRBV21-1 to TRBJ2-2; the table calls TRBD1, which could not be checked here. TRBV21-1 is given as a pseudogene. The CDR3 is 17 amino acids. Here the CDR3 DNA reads TGTGCCAGCAGCAAAGTTAGGACAGGGCCTAACACCGGGGAGCTGTTTTTT. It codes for CASSKVRTGPNTGELFF.

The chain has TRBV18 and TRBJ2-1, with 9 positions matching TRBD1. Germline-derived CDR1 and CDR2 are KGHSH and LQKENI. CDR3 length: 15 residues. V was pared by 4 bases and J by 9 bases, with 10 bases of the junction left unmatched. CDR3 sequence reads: CASSLDRGTRFEQFF. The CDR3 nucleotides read TGTGCCAGCTCACTGGACAGGGGCACGCGCTTTGAGCAGTTCTTC.

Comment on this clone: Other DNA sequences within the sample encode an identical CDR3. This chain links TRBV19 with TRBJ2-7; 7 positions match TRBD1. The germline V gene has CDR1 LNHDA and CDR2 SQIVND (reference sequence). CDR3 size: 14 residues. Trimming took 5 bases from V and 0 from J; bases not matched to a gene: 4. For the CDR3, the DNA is TGTGCCAGTAGTCCGACAGGGATCTCCTACGAGCAGTACTTC. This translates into CASSPTGISYEQYF. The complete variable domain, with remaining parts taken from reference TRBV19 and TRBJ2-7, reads DGGITQSPKYLFRKEGQNVTLSCEQNLNHDAMYWYRQDPGQGLRLIYYSQIVNDFQKGDIAEGYSVSREKKESFPLTVTSAQKNPTAFYLCASSPTGISYEQYFGPGTRLTVT.

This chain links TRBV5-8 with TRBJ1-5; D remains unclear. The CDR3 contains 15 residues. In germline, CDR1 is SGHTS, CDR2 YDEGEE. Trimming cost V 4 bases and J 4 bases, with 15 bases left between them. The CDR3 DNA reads TGTGCCAGCAGCACGGACTCCTCGAGGAATCAGCCCCAGCATTTT. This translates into CASSTDSSRNQPQHF.

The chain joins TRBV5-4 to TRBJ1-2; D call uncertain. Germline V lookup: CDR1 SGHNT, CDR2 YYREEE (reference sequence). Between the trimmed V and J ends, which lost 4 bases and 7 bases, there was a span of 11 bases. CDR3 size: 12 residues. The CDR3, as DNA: TGTGCCAGCAGCGGAGGCTATCCTGGCTACACCTTC. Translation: CASSGGYPGYTF.

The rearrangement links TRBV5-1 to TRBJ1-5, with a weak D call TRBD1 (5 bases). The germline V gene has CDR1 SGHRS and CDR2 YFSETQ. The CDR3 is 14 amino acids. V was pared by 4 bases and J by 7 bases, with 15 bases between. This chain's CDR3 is CASSAGTGGQPQHF. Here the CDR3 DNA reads TGCGCCAGCAGCGCAGGGACTGGAGGCCAGCCCCAGCATTTT.

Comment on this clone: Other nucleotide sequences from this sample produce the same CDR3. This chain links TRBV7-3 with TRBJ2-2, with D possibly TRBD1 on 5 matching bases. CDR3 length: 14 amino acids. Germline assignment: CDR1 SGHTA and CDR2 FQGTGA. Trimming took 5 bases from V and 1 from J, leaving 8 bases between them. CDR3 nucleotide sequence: TGTGCCAGCAGCCTAGGGGTGAACACCGGGGAGCTGTTTTTT. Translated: CASSLGVNTGELFF.

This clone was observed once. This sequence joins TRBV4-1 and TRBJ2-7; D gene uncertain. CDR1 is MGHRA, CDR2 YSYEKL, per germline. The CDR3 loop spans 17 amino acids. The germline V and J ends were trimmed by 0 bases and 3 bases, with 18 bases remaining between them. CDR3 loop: CASSQDRGPPSYYEQYF. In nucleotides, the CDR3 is TGCGCCAGCAGCCAAGATCGCGGACCACCCTCATACTACGAGCAGTACTTC.

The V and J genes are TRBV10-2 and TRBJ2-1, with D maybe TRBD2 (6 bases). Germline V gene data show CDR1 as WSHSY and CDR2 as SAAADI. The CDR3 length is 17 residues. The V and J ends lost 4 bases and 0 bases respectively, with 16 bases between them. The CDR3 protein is CASSGFSEGVSYNEQFF. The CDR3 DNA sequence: TGCGCCAGCAGTGGGTTTTCGGAGGGAGTCTCCTACAATGAGCAGTTCTTC.

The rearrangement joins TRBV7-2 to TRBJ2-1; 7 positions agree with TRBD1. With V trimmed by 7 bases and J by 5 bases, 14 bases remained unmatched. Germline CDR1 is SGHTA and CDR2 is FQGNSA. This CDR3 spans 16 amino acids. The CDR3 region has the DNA TGTGCCAGCACCCCAGAATACGGGACAGCCAACAATGAGCAGTTCTTC. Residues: CASTPEYGTANNEQFF.

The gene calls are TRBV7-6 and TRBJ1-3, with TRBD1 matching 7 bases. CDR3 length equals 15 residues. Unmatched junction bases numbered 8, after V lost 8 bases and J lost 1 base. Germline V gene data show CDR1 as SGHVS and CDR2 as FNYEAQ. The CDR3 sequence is CASLSDRASGNTIYF. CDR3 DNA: TGTGCCAGCCTATCCGACAGGGCTTCTGGAAACACCATATATTTT.

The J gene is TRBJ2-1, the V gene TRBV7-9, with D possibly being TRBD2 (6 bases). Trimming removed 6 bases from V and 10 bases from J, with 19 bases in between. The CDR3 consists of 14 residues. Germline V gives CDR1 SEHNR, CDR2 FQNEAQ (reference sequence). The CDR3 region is CASSPPLEGEEQFF. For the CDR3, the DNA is TGTGCCAGCAGTCCCCCCCTGGAGGGAGAAGAGCAGTTCTTC.

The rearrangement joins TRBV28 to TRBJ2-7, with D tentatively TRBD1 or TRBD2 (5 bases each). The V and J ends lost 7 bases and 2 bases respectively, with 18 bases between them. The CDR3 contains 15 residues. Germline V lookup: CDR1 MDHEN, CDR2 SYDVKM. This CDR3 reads CASTVAGTATYEQYF. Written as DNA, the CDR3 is TGTGCCAGCACCGTTGCCGGGACCGCAACCTACGAGCAGTACTTC. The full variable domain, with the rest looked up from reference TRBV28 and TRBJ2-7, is DVKVTQSSRYLVKRTGEKVFLECVQDMDHENMFWYRQDPGLGLRLIYFSYDVKMKEKGDIPEGYSVSREKKERFSLILESASTNQTSMYLCASTVAGTATYEQYFGPGTRLTVT.

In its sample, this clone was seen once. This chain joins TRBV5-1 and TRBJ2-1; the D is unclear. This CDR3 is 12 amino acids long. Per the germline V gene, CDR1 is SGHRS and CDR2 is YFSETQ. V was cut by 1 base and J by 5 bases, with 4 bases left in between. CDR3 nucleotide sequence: TGCGCCAGCAGCTTGACCGACAATGAGCAGTTCTTC. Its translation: CASSLTDNEQFF.